The entry below describes one T cell receptor (beta chain). TCRdb redid the calling of the 5' RACE reads with MiXCR, one entry per CDR3 protein. The sample yields roughly 54,000 distinct CDR3 sequences, 6% to 9.5% seen once. CDR1 and CDR2 (germline): MNHEY, SMNVEV (reference sequence). Trimming cost V 3 bases and J 1 base, with 3 bases left between them. This CDR3 is built from 13 residues. The data were obtained in a study of spatial heterogeneity in lung cancer. Documented time point: sample taken at primary tumor resection. Whole RNA, which was extracted from tumor, nontumor lung tissue or frozen PBMC, was sequenced without any cell sorting. The donor population consisted of approximately 70 patients with untreated, early-stage non-small cell lung cancer.

The sample was PBMCs, taken at surgery. The receptor's source is a female donor with early-stage non-small cell lung cancer. This sequence joins TRBV27 and TRBJ2-2; no firm D call. As DNA, the CDR3 is TGTGCCAGCAGTTTTCAGAACACCGGGGAGCTGTTTTTT. It specifies CASSFQNTGELFF.